These 5 T cell receptor beta chains were all obtained from the same sample, sequenced in a study of cytomegalovirus exposure and HLA in healthy donors. Profiling relied on immunoSEQ multiplex PCR, and the TCRdb table lists in-frame clones only, not all of them. The sample lists tens of thousands of clones; about 94% were seen once. The material sequenced was PBMCs. The receptors here all came from a man aged 18 to 35 in good health and CMV-seropositive.

The chain combines TRBV19 with TRBJ2-4, with 8 nucleotides matching TRBD1. This CDR3 has 14 residues. V gave up 4 bases and J gave up 4 bases; unmatched junction bases: 3. CDR1 is LNHDA and CDR2 is SQIVND in the germline V gene (reference sequence). CDR3 in amino acids: CASSTTGGKNIQYF. The CDR3 DNA sequence: TGTGCCAGTAGTACCACAGGGGGTAAAAACATTCAGTACTTC.

The rearrangement joins TRBV7-2 to TRBJ1-2, with D possibly matching TRBD1 (5 bases). Between the trimmed V and J ends, which lost 2 bases and 3 bases, there was a span of 7 bases. The V gene's germline CDR1 is SGHTA and CDR2 FQGNSA. This CDR3 spans 13 amino acids. CDR3 protein: CASSLLQDYGYTF. The CDR3 DNA follows: TGTGCCAGCAGCTTATTACAGGACTATGGCTACACCTTC.

The chain has TRBV28 and TRBJ1-2; TRBD1 might be the D (6 bases). Trimming cost V 3 bases and J 8 bases, with 19 bases left between them. CDR1 and CDR2 (germline): MDHEN, SYDVKM. The CDR3 sequence is 15 residues long. The CDR3 spells CASSFGQGIYYGYTF. CDR3 coding DNA: TGTGCCAGCAGTTTCGGGCAGGGGATCTATTACGGCTACACCTTC.

This clone has more than one count but fewer than ten. This rearrangement joins TRBV4-1 to TRBJ1-5, with 9 bases aligning to TRBD1. The ends lost 5 bases at V and 5 bases at J; junction bases unmatched: 7. Germline V gene data show CDR1 as MGHRA and CDR2 as YSYEKL. The CDR3 covers 15 residues. The CDR3 region is CASSEGQGVHQPQHF. The CDR3 bases are TGCGCCAGCAGCGAGGGACAGGGCGTCCATCAGCCCCAGCATTTT.

This chain uses TRBV2 with TRBJ2-1; D is perhaps TRBD2 (5 bases). Germline V CDR1 and CDR2: SNHLY, FYNNEI. The CDR3 length is 17 residues. V lost 7 bases to trimming and J lost 0 bases, with 19 bases between them. The DNA for the CDR3 is TGTGCCAGCAAAACTATTAGCGATCGAAGCTCCTACAATGAGCAGTTCTTC. Translated: CASKTISDRSSYNEQFF.